This section outlines one TCR beta chain sequence together with its context. CDR1 is SGHTA, CDR2 FQGNSA, per germline. The CDR3 runs 16 residues. Trimming at V came to 0 bases and at J to 7 bases, leaving 4 bases not matched to a gene. The record originates from a study of cytomegalovirus exposure and HLA in healthy donors. Researchers ran the PCR with 60 Vbeta and 13 Jbeta primers. The data were produced by immunoSEQ multiplex PCR, yet TCRdb's version contains in-frame clones alone and is incomplete. This table lists about 110,000 clones. The TCR comes from a man aged 30-40 years in good health and CMV-seronegative. J is TRBJ2-2 and V is TRBV7-2; 11 positions agree with TRBD1. The sequenced sample consisted of PBMCs. The CDR3 is CASSLAGQGAFGELFF. The CDR3, as DNA: TGTGCCAGCAGCTTAGCAGGACAGGGGGCCTTCGGGGAGCTGTTTTTT.